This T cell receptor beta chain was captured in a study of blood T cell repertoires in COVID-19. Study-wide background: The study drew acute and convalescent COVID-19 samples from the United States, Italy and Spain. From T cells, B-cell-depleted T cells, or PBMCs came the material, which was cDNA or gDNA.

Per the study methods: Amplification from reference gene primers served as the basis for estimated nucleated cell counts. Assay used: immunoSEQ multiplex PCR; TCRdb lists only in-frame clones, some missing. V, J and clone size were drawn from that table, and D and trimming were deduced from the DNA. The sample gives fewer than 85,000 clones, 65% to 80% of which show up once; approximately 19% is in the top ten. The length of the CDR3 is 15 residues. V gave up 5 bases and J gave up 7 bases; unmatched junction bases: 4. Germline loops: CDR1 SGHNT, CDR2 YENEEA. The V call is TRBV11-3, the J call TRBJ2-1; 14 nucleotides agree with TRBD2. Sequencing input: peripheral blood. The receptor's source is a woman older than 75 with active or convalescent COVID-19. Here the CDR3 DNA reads TGTGCCAGCAGCCTGACTAGCGGGGGGGCAAATGAGCAGTTCTTC. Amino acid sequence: CASSLTSGGANEQFF.